Listed here are 31 T cell receptor beta chains from one sample, sequenced in a study of regulatory T cells in long-lasting Graves disease. Time point denoted: persistent/refractory GD, antithyroid drugs over 5 years with positive TRAb. TCR sequences were obtained from RNA taken from PBMCs. With iRepertoire HTBI primers and Arm-PCR of CDR3 regions, TCR beta libraries were built. MiXCR was run by TCRdb on the multiplex PCR reads, yielding one entry per CDR3 protein. The sample includes roughly 500,000 distinct CDR3 sequences, under 25% of them seen just once. Sequences were derived from peripheral blood mononuclear cells (PBMCs), sampled when the disease was refractory, from a patient treated with antithyroid drugs. These TCRs come from a female donor with Graves disease.

Many counts were recorded for this clonotype. The chain recombines TRBV7-9 with TRBJ2-7; 10 nucleotides line up with TRBD1. This CDR3 spans 14 amino acids. The germline gives CDR1 SEHNR, CDR2 FQNEAQ (reference sequence). V lost 5 bases and J lost 7; bases outside the gene matches: 8. CDR3 nucleotide sequence: TGTGCCAGCAGCCTGGGACAGGGGTGGCGGGAGCAGTACTTC. It is translated as CASSLGQGWREQYF.

As to this clonotype: At one end, the junction sequence differs from germline, possibly due to a read error. The chain couples TRBV12-3 or TRBV12-4 to TRBJ2-6; TRBD1 matches 9 bases. The CDR3 has 16 residues. The CDR3 DNA sequence: TGTGCCAGCAGTCCCGGGACAGGGACTGGGGCCAACGTCCTGGCTTTC. This translates into CASSPGTGTGANVLAF.

The rearrangement joins TRBV3-1 to TRBJ2-5; tentative D call: TRBD2 (6 bases). Trimming removed 2 bases from V and 3 bases from J, with 7 bases in between. CDR3 length: 13 amino acids. Germline V CDR1 and CDR2: LGHDT, YNNKEL (reference sequence). CDR3 in amino acids: CASSQWEEETQYF. In DNA, the CDR3 is TGTGCCAGCAGCCAATGGGAGGAAGAGACCCAGTACTTC.

This clonotype was found many times. The V call is TRBV10-3, the J call TRBJ2-7, with TRBD2 matching over 8 bases. V lost 3 bases and J lost 1; bases outside the gene matches: 5. This CDR3 has 15 residues. CDR1 ENHRY and CDR2 SYGVKD come from the germline V gene. CDR3 residues: CAISDSGGPSYEQYF. The CDR3 coding sequence is TGTGCCATCAGTGACAGCGGGGGACCTTCCTACGAGCAGTACTTC.

The chain uses TRBV20-1 and TRBJ2-2, with D possibly being TRBD2 (5 bases). There are 15 residues in the CDR3. The germline V gene has CDR1 DFQATT and CDR2 SNEGSKA (reference sequence). The V gene lost 5 bases and the J gene lost 3 bases, with 16 bases spanning the gap. The CDR3 region is CSAPRELPDTGELFF. For the CDR3, the DNA is TGCAGTGCTCCAAGGGAGTTACCTGACACCGGGGAGCTGTTTTTT.

The chain is built from TRBV6-1 and TRBJ2-1, with 8 bases identical to TRBD2. The junction had 13 bases not matched to a gene; V was cut back by 6 bases and J by 12 bases. Germline assignment: CDR1 MNHNS and CDR2 SASEGT. The CDR3 has 14 amino acids. CDR3 amino acids: CASRSGGYTMRQFF. CDR3 nucleotide sequence: TGTGCCAGCAGGAGCGGGGGTTATACAATGAGGCAGTTCTTC.

A few counts support this clonotype. The J gene is TRBJ2-7, the V gene TRBV20-1; 9 positions agree with TRBD1. CDR1 DFQATT and CDR2 SNEGSKA come from the germline V gene (reference sequence). CDR3 length: 15 amino acids. The junction had 5 bases not matched to a gene; V was cut back by 2 bases and J by 0 bases. Here the CDR3 DNA reads TGCAGTGCTAGATCCGGGACAGGGAGCTCCTACGAGCAGTACTTC. Protein sequence: CSARSGTGSSYEQYF.

The genes are TRBV7-3 and TRBJ1-6; 7 bases match TRBD1. Germline CDR1 is SGHTA and CDR2 is FQGTGA. J gave up 7 bases and V 0 bases, and 6 bases lay outside the gene matches. The CDR3 contains 16 residues. The CDR3 protein is CASSLTFPGGNSPLHF. In nucleotides, the CDR3 is TGTGCCAGCAGCTTAACGTTCCCAGGGGGGAATTCACCCCTCCACTTT.

This clonotype has a count of ten or more. The chain employs TRBV28 and TRBJ1-5; 8 bases map to TRBD1. Germline loops: CDR1 MDHEN, CDR2 SYDVKM. Trimming removed 5 bases from V and 4 bases from J; junction bases left unmatched: 7. This CDR3 spans 15 amino acids. CDR3 DNA: TGTGCCAGCAGTACCTGGACAGGGAGGAATCAGCCCCAGCATTTT. As protein: CASSTWTGRNQPQHF. Full variable domain (missing parts from reference TRBV28 and TRBJ1-5): DVKVTQSSRYLVKRTGEKVFLECVQDMDHENMFWYRQDPGLGLRLIYFSYDVKMKEKGDIPEGYSVSREKKERFSLILESASTNQTSMYLCASSTWTGRNQPQHFGDGTRLSIL.

This clonotype has only a few counts. The chain employs TRBV30 and TRBJ1-1; TRBD1 is a possible D gene (5 bases). There are 12 residues in the CDR3. CDR1 is GTSNPN, CDR2 SVGIG, per germline (reference sequence). V lost 0 bases and J 7 bases, leaving 9 bases between the germline ends. CDR3 bases: TGTGCCTGGAGTGTAGGGGCCGGTGAAGCTTTCTTT. Its protein product is CAWSVGAGEAFF.

This clonotype occurred a few times. The chain is built from TRBV19 and TRBJ2-2; D gene uncertain. The V end lost 3 bases, the J end lost 7 bases, and 12 bases lay between the germline ends. The CDR3 has 14 residues. Germline V gives CDR1 LNHDA, CDR2 SQIVND (reference sequence). CDR3 DNA: TGTGCCAGTAGTATCCAACGCGAAAGCGGGGAGCTGTTTTTT. It codes for CASSIQRESGELFF.

This clonotype was seen repeatedly, ten times or more. DNA for the CDR3: TGTGCCACCAGCAGAGGCTGGGGACAGGGTTATGGCTACACCTTC. This encodes CATSRGWGQGYGYTF. The chain joins TRBV15 to TRBJ1-2; 9 positions match TRBD1. The V and J ends lost 1 base and 5 bases, in that order; junction bases with no gene match: 5. The CDR3 consists of 15 residues. Per germline, CDR1 LNHNV and CDR2 YYDKDF (reference sequence).

The genes are TRBV19 and TRBJ2-7, with 7 positions matching TRBD2. The CDR3 sequence is 11 residues long. The V gene's germline CDR1 is LNHDA and CDR2 SQIVND (reference sequence). V dropped 11 bases and J dropped 2; count of bases not matched to a gene: 3. DNA for the CDR3: TGTGCCGCGGGGGACCCCTACGAGCAGTACTTC. Translated, it gives CAAGDPYEQYF.

There are many counts of this clonotype. The V call is TRBV12-3 or TRBV12-4, the J call TRBJ1-5; no firm D call. V lost 3 bases, J lost 0 bases, and 6 bases lay in between. This CDR3 contains 14 residues. The chain's CDR3 is CASSFQGSNQPQHF. CDR3 DNA: TGTGCCAGCAGTTTTCAAGGTAGCAATCAGCCCCAGCATTTT.

This clonotype came up many times. This sequence joins TRBV7-2 and TRBJ1-2; 9 positions match TRBD1. With 5 bases clipped from V and 4 bases from J, the junction kept 8 bases outside the gene matches. From germline, CDR1 is SGHTA and CDR2 FQGNSA. CDR3 length equals 15 residues. The CDR3 DNA reads TGTGCCAGCAGCCGGCCCGGACAGGGGATCTATGGCTACACCTTC. Translation gives CASSRPGQGIYGYTF.

This clonotype was counted a few times. With a much larger clone just one base away, this may be a read error. The gene calls are TRBV28 and TRBJ1-1, with 8 bases identical to TRBD1. The V and J ends lost 6 bases and 1 base, in that order; junction bases with no gene match: 10. CDR1 MDHEN and CDR2 SYDVKM come from the germline V gene. The CDR3 covers 16 residues. CDR3 sequence: CASSSGTGLTNTEAFF. CDR3 bases: TGTGCCAGCAGCTCCGGGACAGGTCTAACGAACACTGAAGCTTTCTTT.

The CDR3 bases are TGCGCCAGCAGCTTAGAACAGGATCCCTCCTACGAGCAGTACTTC. Protein: CASSLEQDPSYEQYF. The chain combines TRBV5-1 with TRBJ2-7; the D gene is possibly TRBD1 (5 bases). Germline CDR1 SGHRS, CDR2 YFSETQ. This CDR3 spans 15 amino acids. Between the trimmed V and J ends, which lost 2 bases and 0 bases, there was a span of 12 bases.

This clonotype was detected many times. The rearrangement links TRBV28 to TRBJ2-2; the match to TRBD1 covers 7 bases. The V gene end was trimmed by 2 bases and the J gene end by 1 base; junction bases not matched to a gene: 7. The CDR3 runs 17 residues. Germline lookup yields CDR1 MDHEN and CDR2 SYDVKM. The CDR3 loop reads CASSLITTGMNTGELFF. The DNA for the CDR3 is TGTGCCAGCAGTTTAATCACGACAGGGATGAACACCGGGGAGCTGTTTTTT.

Turning to this clonotype: At one boundary the junction diverges from the germline segment, which might be a read error. The J gene is TRBJ2-5, the V gene TRBV15; D remains unclear. CDR3 length: 12 residues. The germline V gene has CDR1 LNHNV and CDR2 YYDKDF (reference sequence). CDR3 loop: CATCRLGETQYF. The CDR3 DNA is TGTGCCACCTGCAGACTGGGGGAGACCCAGTACTTC.

The rearrangement joins TRBV4-1 to TRBJ2-1; TRBD2 is a possible D gene (5 bases). This CDR3 has 13 amino acids. Germline V lookup: CDR1 MGHRA, CDR2 YSYEKL. V dropped 1 base and J dropped 13 bases, with 14 bases sitting between them. CDR3 amino acids: CASSQALVRDQFF. The CDR3 DNA reads TGCGCCAGCAGCCAAGCGCTGGTTCGGGATCAGTTCTTC.

The rearrangement joins TRBV19 to TRBJ1-1; TRBD1 agrees at 10 bases. The CDR3 has 15 amino acids. The J segment lost 7 bases and the V segment lost 3 bases, leaving 8 bases of the junction unmatched. Per the germline V gene, CDR1 is LNHDA and CDR2 is SQIVND (reference sequence). The CDR3 protein is CASSITGTGAVEAFF. The CDR3 nucleotides read TGTGCCAGTAGTATCACCGGGACAGGGGCGGTTGAAGCTTTCTTT.

This clonotype has a handful of counts. The chain has TRBV10-3 and TRBJ1-5; D perhaps matches TRBD1 (6 bases). CDR1 is ENHRY and CDR2 is SYGVKD in the germline V gene. The CDR3 has 15 amino acids. Trimming removed 3 bases from V and 2 bases from J, with 11 bases in between. The CDR3 sequence is CAISEGRGGNQPQHF. The CDR3 DNA sequence: TGTGCCATCAGTGAAGGCAGGGGAGGCAATCAGCCCCAGCATTTT.

This clonotype was picked up a small number of times. The J gene is TRBJ1-4, the V gene TRBV5-5; weak D call: TRBD1 (5 bases). The germline V gene has CDR1 SGHKS and CDR2 YYEKEE (reference sequence). The V end lost 4 bases, the J end lost 8 bases, and 12 bases lay between the germline ends. The CDR3 has 13 amino acids. The CDR3 bases are TGTGCCAGCAGCCCCAGGGAGATGGAAAAACTGTTTTTT. Amino acids: CASSPREMEKLFF. Full variable domain (remainder filled in from reference TRBV5-5 and TRBJ1-4): DAGVTQSPTHLIKTRGQQVTLRCSPISGHKSVSWYQQVLGQGPQFIFQYYEKEERGRGNFPDRFSARQFPNYSSELNVNALLLGDSALYLCASSPREMEKLFFGSGTQLSVL.

Details on this clonotype: A much larger clone is a single base away; this may be a read error. The chain uses TRBV25-1 and TRBJ1-2; no reliable D call. The CDR3 contains 11 residues. The V gene's germline CDR1 is MGHDK and CDR2 SYGVNS. Deletions cut 9 bases from V and 8 bases from J, with 13 bases between. CDR3 coding DNA: TGTGCCAGGCCGGAGGCTAAAGGCTACACCTTC. This translates into CARPEAKGYTF.

The V call is TRBV4-3, the J call TRBJ1-1; D unresolved. The CDR3 has 13 amino acids. The germline CDR1 and CDR2 sequences are LGHNA and YSLEER. The V end lost 0 bases, the J end lost 4 bases, and 6 bases lay between the germline ends. The CDR3: CASSQEEGTEAFF. DNA for the CDR3: TGCGCCAGCAGCCAAGAGGAGGGCACTGAAGCTTTCTTT.

This clonotype was picked up many times. The V and J genes are TRBV7-2 and TRBJ1-2, with D possibly TRBD1 on 6 matching bases. Per germline, CDR1 SGHTA and CDR2 FQGNSA. V was clipped by 5 bases and J by 0 bases, with 7 bases between them. This CDR3 is built from 13 residues. CDR3 sequence reads: CASSRQANYGYTF. CDR3 coding DNA: TGTGCCAGCAGCCGACAGGCTAACTATGGCTACACCTTC.

About this clonotype: A much bigger clone sits one base away, suggesting this may be a read error. The CDR3 here is CASSLLPTESSYEQYF. CDR3 DNA sequence: TGTGCCAGCAGTTTACTCCCCACTGAAAGCTCCTACGAGCAGTACTTC. V is TRBV12-3 or TRBV12-4 and J is TRBJ2-7; D not certain. This CDR3 has 16 amino acids. Trimming shortened V by 2 bases and J by 0 bases, and 14 bases separated the two germline ends.

On this clonotype: Just one base apart from a much larger clone, this may be a read error. Since no conserved phenylalanine or tryptophan closes the CDR3, a read error is the likely cause. The chain recombines TRBV6-1 with TRBJ2-5, with 7 bases matching TRBD1. After removal of 7 bases from V and 7 bases from J, the junction contained 12 bases not matched to a gene. The CDR3 is 14 residues long. Germline V gene sequence: CDR1 MNHNS, CDR2 SASEGT. The CDR3: CASNPTGSRGTQYS. The CDR3 DNA follows: TGTGCCAGCAATCCGACAGGGTCAAGGGGGACCCAGTACTCC.

The rearrangement uses TRBV30 and TRBJ2-7; TRBD1 aligns across 7 bases. V was pared by 2 bases and J by 6 bases, with 7 bases of the junction left unmatched. This CDR3 comprises 13 residues. Germline values: CDR1 GTSNPN, CDR2 SVGIG (reference sequence). CDR3 sequence reads: CAWSLDRVGEQYF. The CDR3 nucleotides are TGTGCCTGGAGTCTAGACAGGGTGGGCGAGCAGTACTTC.

The chain joins TRBV20-1 to TRBJ2-4; D remains ambiguous. Germline lookup yields CDR1 DFQATT and CDR2 SNEGSKA (reference sequence). The V end was cut by 6 bases, the J end by 2 bases, with 11 bases between. The CDR3 runs 13 residues. CDR3 sequence reads: CSAPLVSKNIQYF. CDR3 bases: TGCAGTGCCCCGTTGGTTTCCAAAAACATTCAGTACTTC.

Comments on this clonotype: Given a much more abundant clone one base away, this may be a read error. The chain joins TRBV6-1 to TRBJ1-1; D perhaps matches TRBD1 (5 bases). CDR3 length: 16 residues. Germline V CDR1 and CDR2: MNHNS, SASEGT. The V and J ends lost 3 bases and 4 bases respectively, with 18 bases between them. CDR3 sequence reads: CASSDINPGETTEAFF. CDR3 sequence (DNA): TGTGCCAGCAGTGACATCAACCCGGGGGAAACCACTGAAGCTTTCTTT.